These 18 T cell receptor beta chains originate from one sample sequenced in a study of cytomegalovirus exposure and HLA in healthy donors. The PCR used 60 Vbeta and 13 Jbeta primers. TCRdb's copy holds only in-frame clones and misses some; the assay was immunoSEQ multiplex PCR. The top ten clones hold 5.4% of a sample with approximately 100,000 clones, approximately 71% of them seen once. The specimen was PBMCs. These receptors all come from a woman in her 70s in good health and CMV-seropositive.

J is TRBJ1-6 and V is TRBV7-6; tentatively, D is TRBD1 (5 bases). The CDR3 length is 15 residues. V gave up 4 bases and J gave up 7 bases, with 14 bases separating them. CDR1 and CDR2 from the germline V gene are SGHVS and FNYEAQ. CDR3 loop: CASSSGHEWNSPLHF. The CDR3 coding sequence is TGTGCCAGCAGCTCCGGACATGAATGGAATTCACCCCTCCACTTT.

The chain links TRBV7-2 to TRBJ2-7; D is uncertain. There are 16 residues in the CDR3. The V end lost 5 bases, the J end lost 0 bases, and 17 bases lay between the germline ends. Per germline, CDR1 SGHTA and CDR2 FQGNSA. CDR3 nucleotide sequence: TGTGCCAGCAGCCCTCCCGAACGACTGAGCTCCTACGAGCAGTACTTC. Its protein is CASSPPERLSSYEQYF.

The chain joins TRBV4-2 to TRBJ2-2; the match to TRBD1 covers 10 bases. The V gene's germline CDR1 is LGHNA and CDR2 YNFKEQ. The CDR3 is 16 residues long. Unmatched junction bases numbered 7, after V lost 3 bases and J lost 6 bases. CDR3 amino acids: CASSHKEDRGSGELFF. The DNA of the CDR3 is TGTGCCAGCAGCCACAAGGAGGACAGGGGGTCCGGGGAGCTGTTTTTT.

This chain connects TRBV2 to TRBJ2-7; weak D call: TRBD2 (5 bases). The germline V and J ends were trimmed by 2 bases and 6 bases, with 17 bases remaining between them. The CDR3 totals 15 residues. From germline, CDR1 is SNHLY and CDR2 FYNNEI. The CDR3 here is CASSERGFSGGEQYF. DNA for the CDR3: TGTGCCAGCAGTGAACGCGGCTTCAGTGGAGGCGAGCAGTACTTC.

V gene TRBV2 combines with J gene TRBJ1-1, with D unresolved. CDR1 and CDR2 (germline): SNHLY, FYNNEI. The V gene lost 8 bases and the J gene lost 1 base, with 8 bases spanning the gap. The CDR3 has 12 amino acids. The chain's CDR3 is CASSRANTEAFF. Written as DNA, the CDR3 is TGTGCCAGCTCGAGGGCGAACACTGAAGCTTTCTTT. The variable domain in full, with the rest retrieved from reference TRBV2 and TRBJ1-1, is EPEVTQTPSHQVTQMGQEVILRCVPISNHLYFYWYRQILGQKVEFLVSFYNNEISEKSEIFDDQFSVERPDGSNFTLKIRSTKLEDSAMYFCASSRANTEAFFGQGTRLTVV.

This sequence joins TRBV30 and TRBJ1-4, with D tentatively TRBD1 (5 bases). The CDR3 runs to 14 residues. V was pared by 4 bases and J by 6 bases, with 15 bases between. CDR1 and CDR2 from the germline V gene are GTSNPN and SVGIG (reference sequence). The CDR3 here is CAWTRWGGDEKLFF. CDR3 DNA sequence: TGTGCCTGGACCCGCTGGGGGGGGGATGAAAAACTGTTTTTT.

The CDR3 region is CASSLDLVNREKGYTF. The CDR3 DNA reads TGTGCCAGCAGCTTAGATCTGGTAAACAGGGAGAAAGGCTACACCTTC. The V and J genes are TRBV7-2 and TRBJ1-2, with D perhaps TRBD1 (6 bases). The V gene lost 1 base and the J gene lost 8 bases, with 20 bases spanning the gap. Germline CDR1 is SGHTA and CDR2 is FQGNSA. The CDR3 length is 16 residues. The whole variable domain, filled in from reference TRBV7-2 and TRBJ1-2, reads GAGVSQSPSNKVTEKGKDVELRCDPISGHTALYWYRQSLGQGLEFLIYFQGNSAPDKSGLPSDRFSAERTGGSVSTLTIQRTQQEDSAVYLCASSLDLVNREKGYTFGSGTRLTVV.

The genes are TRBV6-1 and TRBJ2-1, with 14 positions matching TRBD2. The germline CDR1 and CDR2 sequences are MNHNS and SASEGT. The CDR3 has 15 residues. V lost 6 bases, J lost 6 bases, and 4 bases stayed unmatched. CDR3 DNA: TGTGCCAGCAGAAAGGGGACTAGCGGGGGCAATGAGCAGTTCTTC. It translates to CASRKGTSGGNEQFF.

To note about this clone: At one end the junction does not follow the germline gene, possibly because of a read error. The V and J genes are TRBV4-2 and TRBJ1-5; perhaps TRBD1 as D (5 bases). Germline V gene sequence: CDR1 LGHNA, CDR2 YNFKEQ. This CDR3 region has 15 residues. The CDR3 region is CAISQRGWGNQPQHF. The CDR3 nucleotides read TGTGCCATCAGCCAAAGGGGATGGGGCAATCAGCCCCAGCATTTT.

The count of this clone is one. CDR3 DNA: TGCGCCAGCCCCCCGGGGAGCTCCTACAATGAGCAGTTCTTC. Protein: CASPPGSSYNEQFF. The chain joins TRBV4-1 to TRBJ2-1, with a possible D match to TRBD2 (5 bases). V lost 8 bases and J 0 bases, leaving 11 bases between the germline ends. Looked up from germline, CDR1 is MGHRA and CDR2 is YSYEKL. The CDR3 is 14 amino acids.

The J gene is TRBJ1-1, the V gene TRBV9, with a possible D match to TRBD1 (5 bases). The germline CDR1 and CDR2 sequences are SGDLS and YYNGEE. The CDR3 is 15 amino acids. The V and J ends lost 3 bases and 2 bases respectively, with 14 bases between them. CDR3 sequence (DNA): TGTGCCAGCAGCGGCCAGACAGACCTCAACACTGAAGCTTTCTTT. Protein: CASSGQTDLNTEAFF.

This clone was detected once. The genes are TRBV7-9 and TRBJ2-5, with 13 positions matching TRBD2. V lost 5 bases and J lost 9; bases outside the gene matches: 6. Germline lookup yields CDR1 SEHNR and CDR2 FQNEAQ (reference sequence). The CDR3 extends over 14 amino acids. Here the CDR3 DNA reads TGTGCCAGCAGCGACGGACTAGCGGGGGAACCCCAGTACTTC. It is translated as CASSDGLAGEPQYF.

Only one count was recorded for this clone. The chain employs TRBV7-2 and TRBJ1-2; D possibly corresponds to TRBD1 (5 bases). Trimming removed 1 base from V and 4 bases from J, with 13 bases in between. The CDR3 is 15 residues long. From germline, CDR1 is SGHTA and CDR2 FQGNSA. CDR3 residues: CASSLGRAVIYGYTF. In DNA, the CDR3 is TGTGCCAGCAGCTTAGGCAGGGCGGTTATCTATGGCTACACCTTC.

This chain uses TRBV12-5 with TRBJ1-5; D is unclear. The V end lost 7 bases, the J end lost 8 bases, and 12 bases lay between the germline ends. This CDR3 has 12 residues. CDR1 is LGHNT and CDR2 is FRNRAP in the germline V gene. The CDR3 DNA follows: TGTGCTAGTGCCCTCCCCCCCGAGCCCCAGCATTTT. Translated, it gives CASALPPEPQHF.

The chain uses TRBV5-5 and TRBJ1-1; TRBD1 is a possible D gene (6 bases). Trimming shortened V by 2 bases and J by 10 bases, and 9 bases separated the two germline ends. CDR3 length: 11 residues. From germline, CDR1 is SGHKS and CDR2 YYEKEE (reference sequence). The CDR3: CASSFQGRAFF. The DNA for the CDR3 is TGTGCCAGCAGCTTTCAGGGGAGAGCTTTCTTT.

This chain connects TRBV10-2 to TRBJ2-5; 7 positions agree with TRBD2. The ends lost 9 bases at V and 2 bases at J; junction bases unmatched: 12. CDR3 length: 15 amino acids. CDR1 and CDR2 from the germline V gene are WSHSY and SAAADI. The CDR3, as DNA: TGCGCCAGGCGAGCACACGGGGGGAGGCAAGAGACCCAGTACTTC. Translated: CARRAHGGRQETQYF.

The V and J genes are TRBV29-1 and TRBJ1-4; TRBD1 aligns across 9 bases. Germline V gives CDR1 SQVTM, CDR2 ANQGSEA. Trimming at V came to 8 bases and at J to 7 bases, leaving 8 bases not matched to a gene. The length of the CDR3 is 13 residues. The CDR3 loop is CSTSQGAGEKLFF. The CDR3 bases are TGCAGCACGTCACAGGGGGCGGGTGAAAAACTGTTTTTT. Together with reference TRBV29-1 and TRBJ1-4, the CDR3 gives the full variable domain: SAVISQKPSRDICQRGTSLTIQCQVDSQVTMMFWYRQQPGQSLTLIATANQGSEATYESGFVIDKFPISRPNLTFSTLTVSNMSPEDSSIYLCSTSQGAGEKLFFGSGTQLSVL.

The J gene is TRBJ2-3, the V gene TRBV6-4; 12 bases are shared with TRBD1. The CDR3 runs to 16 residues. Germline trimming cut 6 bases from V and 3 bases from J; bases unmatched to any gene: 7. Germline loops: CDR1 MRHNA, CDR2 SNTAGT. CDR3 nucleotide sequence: TGTGCCAGCAGCCCGGGACAGGGGGCAGGAACAGATACGCAGTATTTT. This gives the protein CASSPGQGAGTDTQYF.